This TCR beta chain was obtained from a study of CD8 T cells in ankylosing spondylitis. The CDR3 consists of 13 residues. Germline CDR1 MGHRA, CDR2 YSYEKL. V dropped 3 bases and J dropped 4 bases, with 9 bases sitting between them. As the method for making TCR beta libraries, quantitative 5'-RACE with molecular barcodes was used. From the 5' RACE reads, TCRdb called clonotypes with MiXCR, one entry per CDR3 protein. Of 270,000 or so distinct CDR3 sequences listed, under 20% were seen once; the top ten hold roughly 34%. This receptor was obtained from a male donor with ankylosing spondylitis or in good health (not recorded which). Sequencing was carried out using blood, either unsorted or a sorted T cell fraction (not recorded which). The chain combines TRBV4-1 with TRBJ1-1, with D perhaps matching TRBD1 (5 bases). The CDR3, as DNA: TGCGCCAGCAGCCAGAGGGGTGTCACTGAAGCTTTCTTT. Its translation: CASSQRGVTEAFF.